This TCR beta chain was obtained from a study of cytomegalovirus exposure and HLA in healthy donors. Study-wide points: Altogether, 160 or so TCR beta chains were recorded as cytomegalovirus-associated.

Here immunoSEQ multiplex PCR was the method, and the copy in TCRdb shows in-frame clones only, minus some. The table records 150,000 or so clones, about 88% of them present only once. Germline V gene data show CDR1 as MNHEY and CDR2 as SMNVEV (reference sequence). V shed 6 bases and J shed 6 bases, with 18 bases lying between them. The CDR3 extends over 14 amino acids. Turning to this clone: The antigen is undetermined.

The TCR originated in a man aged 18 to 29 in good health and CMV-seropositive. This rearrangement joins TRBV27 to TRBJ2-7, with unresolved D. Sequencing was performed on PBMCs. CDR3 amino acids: CASSPVGSLFEQYF. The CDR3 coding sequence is TGTGCCAGCAGCCCTGTGGGCTCTTTATTCGAGCAGTACTTC.